This record looks at one TCR beta chain sequence and its context. Antigen unknown. The V end lost 3 bases, the J end lost 2 bases, and 16 bases lay between the germline ends. The V gene's germline CDR1 is SGHNT and CDR2 YYREEE (reference sequence). CDR3 size: 16 residues. Sorting with CD45RO/CCR7/CD25/CD127/CD95/CD27 yielded naive, central memory, regulatory and stem-like memory CD4+ cells. Expressed TCRB transcripts were sequenced after all isolated RNA was converted to cDNA. Assay: immunoSEQ multiplex PCR; the TCRdb copy retains only in-frame clones and omits some. The table records about 700,000 clones, roughly 13% of them present only once. This sample was included in a study of beta chain features in type 1 diabetes. Findings of the study overall: Type 1 diabetes patients showed a moderate but significant shortening of TCRB CDR3s in all four CD4+ subsets.

The chain uses TRBV5-4 and TRBJ2-3, with D perhaps given as TRBD1 or TRBD2 (6 bases each). The receptor's source is a man aged 18 to 35 with type 1 diabetes. The sequenced material came from naive CD4+ T cells from blood. CDR3 nucleotide sequence: TGTGCCAGCAGCTCCCGACTAGTGGGGGCCACAGATACGCAGTATTTT. It yields the protein CASSSRLVGATDTQYF.